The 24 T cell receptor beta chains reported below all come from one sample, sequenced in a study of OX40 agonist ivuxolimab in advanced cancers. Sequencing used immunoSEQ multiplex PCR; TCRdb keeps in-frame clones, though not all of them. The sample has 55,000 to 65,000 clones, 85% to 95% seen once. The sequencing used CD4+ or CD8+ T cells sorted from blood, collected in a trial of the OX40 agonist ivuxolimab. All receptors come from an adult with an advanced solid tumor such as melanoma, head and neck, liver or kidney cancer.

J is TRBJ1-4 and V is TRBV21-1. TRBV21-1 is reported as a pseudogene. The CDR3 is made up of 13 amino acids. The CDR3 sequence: CASSKVGHEKLFF. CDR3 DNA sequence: TGTGCCAGCAGCAAAGTAGGACATGAAAAACTGTTTTTT.

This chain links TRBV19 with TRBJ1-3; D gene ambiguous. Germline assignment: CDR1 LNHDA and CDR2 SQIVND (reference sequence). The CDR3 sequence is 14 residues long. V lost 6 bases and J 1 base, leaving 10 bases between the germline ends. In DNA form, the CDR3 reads TGTGCCAGTAGAAGACCAAGATCTGGAAACACCATATATTTT. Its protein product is CASRRPRSGNTIYF.

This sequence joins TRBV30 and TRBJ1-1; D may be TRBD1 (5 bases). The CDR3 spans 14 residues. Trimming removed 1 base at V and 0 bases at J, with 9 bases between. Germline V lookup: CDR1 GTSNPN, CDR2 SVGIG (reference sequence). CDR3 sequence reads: CAWSATDMNTEAFF. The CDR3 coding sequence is TGTGCCTGGAGTGCGACAGACATGAACACTGAAGCTTTCTTT. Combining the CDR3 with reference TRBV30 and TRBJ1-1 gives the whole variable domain SQTIHQWPATLVQPVGSPLSLECTVEGTSNPNLYWYRQAAGRGLQLLFYSVGIGQISSEVPQNLSASRPQDRQFILSSKKLLLSDSGFYLCAWSATDMNTEAFFGQGTRLTVV.

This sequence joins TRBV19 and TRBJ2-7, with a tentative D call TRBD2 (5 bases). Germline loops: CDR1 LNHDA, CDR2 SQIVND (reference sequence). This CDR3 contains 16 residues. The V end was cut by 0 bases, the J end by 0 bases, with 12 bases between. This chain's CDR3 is CASSIEGIAHSYEQYF. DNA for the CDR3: TGTGCCAGTAGTATAGAGGGGATAGCGCACTCCTACGAGCAGTACTTC.

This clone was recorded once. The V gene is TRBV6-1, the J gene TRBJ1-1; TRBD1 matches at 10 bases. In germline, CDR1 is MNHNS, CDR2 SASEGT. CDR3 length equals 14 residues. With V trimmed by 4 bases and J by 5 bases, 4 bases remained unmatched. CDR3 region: CASSAGTGATEAFF. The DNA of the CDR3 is TGTGCCAGCAGTGCCGGGACAGGGGCAACTGAAGCTTTCTTT.

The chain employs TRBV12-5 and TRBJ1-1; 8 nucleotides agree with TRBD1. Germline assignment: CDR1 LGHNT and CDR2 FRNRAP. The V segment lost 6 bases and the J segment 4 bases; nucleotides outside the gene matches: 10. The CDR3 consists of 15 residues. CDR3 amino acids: CASGPGPGGLTEAFF. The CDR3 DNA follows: TGTGCTAGTGGCCCGGGACCAGGGGGCCTCACTGAAGCTTTCTTT.

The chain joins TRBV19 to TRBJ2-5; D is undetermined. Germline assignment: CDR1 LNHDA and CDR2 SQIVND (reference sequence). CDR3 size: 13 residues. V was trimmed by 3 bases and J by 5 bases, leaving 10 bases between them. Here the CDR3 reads CASSIIVSETQYF. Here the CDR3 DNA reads TGTGCCAGTAGTATTATAGTCTCGGAGACCCAGTACTTC.

CDR3 DNA: TGTGCCAGCAGCGTGGACAAGAACACTGAAGCTTTCTTT. Translated: CASSVDKNTEAFF. The rearrangement links TRBV11-2 to TRBJ1-1; perhaps TRBD1 as D (5 bases). Trimming cost V 5 bases and J 1 base, with 8 bases left between them. CDR3 length: 13 residues. CDR1 is SGHAT and CDR2 is FQNNGV in the germline V gene.

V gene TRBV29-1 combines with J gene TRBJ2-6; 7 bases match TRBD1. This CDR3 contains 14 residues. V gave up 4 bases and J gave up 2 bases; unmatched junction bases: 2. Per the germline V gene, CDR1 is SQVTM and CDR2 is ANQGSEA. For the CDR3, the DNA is TGCAGCGTTGTAACAGGGGCTGGGGCCAACGTCCTGACTTTC. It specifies CSVVTGAGANVLTF.

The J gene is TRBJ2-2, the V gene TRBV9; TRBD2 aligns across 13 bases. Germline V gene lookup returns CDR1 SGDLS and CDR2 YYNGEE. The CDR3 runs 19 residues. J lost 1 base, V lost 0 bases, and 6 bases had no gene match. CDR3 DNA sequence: TGTGCCAGCAGCGTAGCCTCAAGACTAGCGGGAGGGAACACCGGGGAGCTGTTTTTT. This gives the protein CASSVASRLAGGNTGELFF.

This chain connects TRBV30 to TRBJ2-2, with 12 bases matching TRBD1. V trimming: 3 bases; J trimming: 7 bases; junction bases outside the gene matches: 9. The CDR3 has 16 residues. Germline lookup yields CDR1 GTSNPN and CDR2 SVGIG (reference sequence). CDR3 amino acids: CAWRDPGQGAIGELFF. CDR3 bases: TGTGCCTGGAGGGACCCGGGACAGGGGGCAATCGGGGAGCTGTTTTTT.

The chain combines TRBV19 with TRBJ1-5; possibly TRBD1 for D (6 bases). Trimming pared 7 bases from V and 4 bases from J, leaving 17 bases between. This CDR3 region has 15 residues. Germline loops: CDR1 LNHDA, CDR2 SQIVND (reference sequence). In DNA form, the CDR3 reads TGTGCCAGTACTCTAATAGGGGGAGTAAATCAGCCCCAGCATTTT. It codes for CASTLIGGVNQPQHF.

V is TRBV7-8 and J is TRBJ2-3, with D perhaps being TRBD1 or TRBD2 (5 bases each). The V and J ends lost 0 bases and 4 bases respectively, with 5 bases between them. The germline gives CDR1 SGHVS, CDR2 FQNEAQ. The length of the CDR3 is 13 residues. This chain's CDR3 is CASSLAGADTQYF. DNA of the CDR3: TGTGCCAGCAGCTTAGCGGGGGCAGATACGCAGTATTTT.

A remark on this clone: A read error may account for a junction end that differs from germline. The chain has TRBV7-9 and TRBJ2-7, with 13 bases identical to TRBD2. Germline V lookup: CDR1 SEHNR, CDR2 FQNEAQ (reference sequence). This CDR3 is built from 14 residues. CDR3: CASSFRTSGSGSDF. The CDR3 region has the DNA TGTGCCAGCAGCTTCAGGACTAGCGGGAGCGGGTCCGACTTC.

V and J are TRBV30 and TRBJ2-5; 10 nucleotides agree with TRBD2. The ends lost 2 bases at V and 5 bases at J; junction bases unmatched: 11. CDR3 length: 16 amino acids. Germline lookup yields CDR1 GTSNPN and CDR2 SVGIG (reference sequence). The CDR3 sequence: CAWSQGLAGVSETQYF. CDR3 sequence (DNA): TGTGCCTGGAGTCAGGGGCTAGCGGGAGTGAGCGAGACCCAGTACTTC.

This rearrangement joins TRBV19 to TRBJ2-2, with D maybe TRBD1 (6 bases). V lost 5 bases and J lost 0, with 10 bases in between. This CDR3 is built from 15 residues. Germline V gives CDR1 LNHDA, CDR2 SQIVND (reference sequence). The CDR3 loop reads CASSPRGSNTGELFF. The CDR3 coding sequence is TGTGCCAGTAGTCCAAGGGGGTCGAACACCGGGGAGCTGTTTTTT. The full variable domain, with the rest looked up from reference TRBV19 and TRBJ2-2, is DGGITQSPKYLFRKEGQNVTLSCEQNLNHDAMYWYRQDPGQGLRLIYYSQIVNDFQKGDIAEGYSVSREKKESFPLTVTSAQKNPTAFYLCASSPRGSNTGELFFGEGSRLTVL.

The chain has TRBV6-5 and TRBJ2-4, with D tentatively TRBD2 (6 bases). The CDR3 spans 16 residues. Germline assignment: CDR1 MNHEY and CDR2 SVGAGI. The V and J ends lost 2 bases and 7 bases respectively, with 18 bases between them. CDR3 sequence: CASSYAAGGVTNIQYF. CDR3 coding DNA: TGTGCCAGCAGTTACGCCGCCGGCGGGGTTACGAACATTCAGTACTTC.

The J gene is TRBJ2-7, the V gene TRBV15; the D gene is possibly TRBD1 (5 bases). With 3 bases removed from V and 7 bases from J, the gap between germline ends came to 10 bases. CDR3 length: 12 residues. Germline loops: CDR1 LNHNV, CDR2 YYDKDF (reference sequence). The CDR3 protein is CATSSQGWEQYF. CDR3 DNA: TGTGCCACCAGCAGCCAGGGTTGGGAGCAGTACTTC.

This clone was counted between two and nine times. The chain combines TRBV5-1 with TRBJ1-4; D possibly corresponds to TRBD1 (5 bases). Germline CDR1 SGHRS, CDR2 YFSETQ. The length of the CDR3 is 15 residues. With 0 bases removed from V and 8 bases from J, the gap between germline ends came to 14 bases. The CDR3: CASSLGDVASEKLFF. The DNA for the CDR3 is TGCGCCAGCAGCTTGGGGGACGTTGCGTCCGAAAAACTGTTTTTT.

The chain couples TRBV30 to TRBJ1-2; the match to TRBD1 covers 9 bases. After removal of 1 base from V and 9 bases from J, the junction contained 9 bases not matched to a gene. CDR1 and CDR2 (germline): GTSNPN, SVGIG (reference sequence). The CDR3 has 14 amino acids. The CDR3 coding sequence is TGTGCCTGGAGTGCCGGGACAGGGAAGAGGAGCTACACCTTC. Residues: CAWSAGTGKRSYTF.

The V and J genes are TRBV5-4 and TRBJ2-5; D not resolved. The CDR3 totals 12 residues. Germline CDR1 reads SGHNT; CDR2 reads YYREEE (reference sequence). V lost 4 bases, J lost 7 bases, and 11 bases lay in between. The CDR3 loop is CASSKPDGTQYF. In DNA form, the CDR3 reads TGTGCCAGCAGCAAGCCCGACGGGACCCAGTACTTC.

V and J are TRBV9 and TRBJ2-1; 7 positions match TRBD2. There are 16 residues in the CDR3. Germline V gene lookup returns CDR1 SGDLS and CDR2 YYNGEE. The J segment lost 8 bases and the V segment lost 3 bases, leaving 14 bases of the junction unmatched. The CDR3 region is CASSARAGGGGDEQFF. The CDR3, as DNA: TGTGCCAGCAGCGCCAGAGCAGGTGGGGGAGGGGATGAGCAGTTCTTC.

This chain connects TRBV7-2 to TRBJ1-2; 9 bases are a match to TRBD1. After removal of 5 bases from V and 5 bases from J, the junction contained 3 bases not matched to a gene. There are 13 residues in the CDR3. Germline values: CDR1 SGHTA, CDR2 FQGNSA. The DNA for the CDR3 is TGTGCCAGCAGCCGGGACAGGGTGTATGGCTACACCTTC. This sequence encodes CASSRDRVYGYTF.

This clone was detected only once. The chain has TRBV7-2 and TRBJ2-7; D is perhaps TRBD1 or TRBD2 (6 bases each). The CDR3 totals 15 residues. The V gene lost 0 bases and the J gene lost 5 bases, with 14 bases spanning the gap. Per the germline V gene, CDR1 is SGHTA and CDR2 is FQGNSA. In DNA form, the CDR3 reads TGTGCCAGCAGCTTAGCAGGGGGAGCTAGCGACGAGCAGTACTTC. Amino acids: CASSLAGGASDEQYF.